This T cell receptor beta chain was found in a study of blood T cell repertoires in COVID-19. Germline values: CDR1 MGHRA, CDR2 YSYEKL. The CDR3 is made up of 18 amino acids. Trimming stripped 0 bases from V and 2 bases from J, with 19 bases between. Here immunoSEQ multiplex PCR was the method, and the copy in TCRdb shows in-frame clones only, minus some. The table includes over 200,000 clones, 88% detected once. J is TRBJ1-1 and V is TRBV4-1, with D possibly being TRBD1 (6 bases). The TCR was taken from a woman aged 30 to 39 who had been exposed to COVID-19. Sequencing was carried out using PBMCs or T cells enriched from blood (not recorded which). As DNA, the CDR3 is TGCGCCAGCAGCCAAGACCTCTACAGGGTAACTTTTAACACTGAAGCTTTCTTT. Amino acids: CASSQDLYRVTFNTEAFF.